Presented here are 29 T cell receptor beta chains from one specimen sequenced in a study of T cell responses to AZD1222 COVID-19 vaccine. Only in-frame clones appear in the TCRdb table, and some are missing; sequencing was by immunoSEQ multiplex PCR. The sample has about 78,000 clones, 88% seen once. The source was peripheral blood, collected on day 0 of MenACWY control vaccination. Every receptor here comes from an adult in good health.

With regard to this clone: Other DNA sequences in this sample translate to the same CDR3. The V call is TRBV6-5, the J call TRBJ2-7, with TRBD1 matching 7 bases. The CDR3 consists of 13 residues. The germline V gene encodes CDR1 MNHEY and CDR2 SVGAGI. V dropped 5 bases and J dropped 2; count of bases not matched to a gene: 3. The CDR3 region is CASSRDSPYEQYF. The CDR3 DNA follows: TGTGCCAGCAGTCGGGACAGCCCCTACGAGCAGTACTTC.

The chain recombines TRBV6-4 with TRBJ1-1; D possibly corresponds to TRBD1 (5 bases). From germline, CDR1 is MRHNA and CDR2 SNTAGT. The ends were cut back, 5 bases at V and 1 base at J, with 23 bases in the middle. This CDR3 region has 18 residues. For the CDR3, the DNA is TGTGCCAGCAGTTCATCAGGGCAGGGCGCCCTAGGGAACACTGAAGCTTTCTTT. Amino acids: CASSSSGQGALGNTEAFF.

The chain carries TRBV6-7 and TRBJ2-1, with 7 positions matching TRBD2. TRBV6-7 belongs to the ORF category, with a function that is uncertain. V trimming: 2 bases; J trimming: 4 bases; junction bases outside the gene matches: 14. This CDR3 is 18 amino acids long. CDR3: CASSYPTRDYSSYNEQFF. The CDR3 DNA sequence: TGTGCCAGCAGTTACCCGACCCGGGACTACTCCTCTTACAATGAGCAGTTCTTC.

The chain links TRBV28 to TRBJ1-5, with TRBD1 as a possible D gene (6 bases). The CDR3 is 14 amino acids. Per the germline V gene, CDR1 is MDHEN and CDR2 is SYDVKM. V lost 7 bases and J lost 7, with 17 bases in between. CDR3 protein: CASKRGGSGQPQHF. The CDR3 nucleotides read TGTGCCAGCAAACGAGGGGGATCGGGACAGCCCCAGCATTTT.

As DNA, the CDR3 is TGTGCCAGCAGCCCCCAATTAGCAGAGAACACTGAAGCTTTCTTT. This gives the protein CASSPQLAENTEAFF. The rearrangement joins TRBV7-2 to TRBJ1-1; D call uncertain. Trimming removed 5 bases from V and 1 base from J, with 14 bases in between. CDR3 length: 15 amino acids. The germline gives CDR1 SGHTA, CDR2 FQGNSA. The complete variable domain, with remaining parts taken from reference TRBV7-2 and TRBJ1-1, reads GAGVSQSPSNKVTEKGKDVELRCDPISGHTALYWYRQSLGQGLEFLIYFQGNSAPDKSGLPSDRFSAERTGGSVSTLTIQRTQQEDSAVYLCASSPQLAENTEAFFGQGTRLTVV.

This rearrangement joins TRBV9 to TRBJ1-2; a possible D gene is TRBD1 (5 bases). Germline CDR1 SGDLS, CDR2 YYNGEE. Trimming pared 3 bases from V and 1 base from J, leaving 37 bases between. The CDR3 length is 23 residues. The CDR3 reads CASSGSRPPGQSVGAGVNYGYTF. CDR3 DNA: TGTGCCAGCAGCGGTAGTCGCCCACCTGGACAATCGGTAGGGGCCGGAGTTAACTATGGCTACACCTTC.

The rearrangement links TRBV11-2 to TRBJ2-5; 7 bases agree with TRBD2. The ends lost 8 bases at V and 5 bases at J; junction bases unmatched: 5. CDR3 length: 12 amino acids. Germline loops: CDR1 SGHAT, CDR2 FQNNGV. This CDR3 reads CASCAGVETQYF. CDR3 coding DNA: TGTGCCAGCTGCGCGGGGGTGGAGACCCAGTACTTC.

The chain has TRBV5-4 and TRBJ2-2; D could derive from TRBD1 or TRBD2 (6 bases each). The V end was cut by 4 bases, the J end by 0 bases, with 16 bases between. CDR1 and CDR2 (germline): SGHNT, YYREEE (reference sequence). The CDR3 runs 17 residues. The CDR3 sequence: CASSPSWGATNTGELFF. In DNA form, the CDR3 reads TGTGCCAGCAGCCCGTCCTGGGGGGCGACGAACACCGGGGAGCTGTTTTTT.

This clone has a handful of counts. The chain has TRBV20-1 and TRBJ2-7; 8 bases are shared with TRBD1. Per germline, CDR1 DFQATT and CDR2 SNEGSKA (reference sequence). V was clipped by 3 bases and J by 6 bases; unmatched bases: 7. The CDR3 covers 13 residues. CDR3: CSASLTGVPEQYF. The CDR3 coding sequence is TGCAGTGCTAGTTTGACAGGGGTTCCCGAGCAGTACTTC.

The V call is TRBV6-5, the J call TRBJ2-1; perhaps TRBD1 as D (6 bases). The V end lost 9 bases, the J end lost 7 bases, and 19 bases lay between the germline ends. The length of the CDR3 is 14 residues. The germline gives CDR1 MNHEY, CDR2 SVGAGI. For the CDR3, the DNA is TGTGCCAGTACCACAGGGCGTCCGCGGAATGAGCAGTTCTTC. Translated, it gives CASTTGRPRNEQFF.

This chain links TRBV30 with TRBJ1-1; D gene ambiguous. V was trimmed by 2 bases and J by 5 bases, leaving 15 bases between them. Germline V gene data show CDR1 as GTSNPN and CDR2 as SVGIG (reference sequence). This CDR3 has 14 amino acids. CDR3 in DNA: TGTGCCTGGAGTATTGCTCAGGCGAGAACTGAAGCTTTCTTT. This encodes CAWSIAQARTEAFF.

The chain couples TRBV7-9 to TRBJ1-1; D gene uncertain. The CDR3 has 14 residues. Trimming left V 6 bases short and J 1 base short, with 12 bases between. From germline, CDR1 is SEHNR and CDR2 FQNEAQ (reference sequence). The CDR3: CASSFPGKNTEAFF. CDR3 DNA sequence: TGTGCCAGCAGTTTCCCGGGAAAGAACACTGAAGCTTTCTTT.

Written as DNA, the CDR3 is TGTGCCGACAGCCCTTCGGCCAGTGAAAGCTCCTACGAGCAGTACTTC. Translation gives CADSPSASESSYEQYF. This sequence joins TRBV21-1 and TRBJ2-7; the listed D gene, TRBD1, was not tested against the DNA. TRBV21-1 has pseudogene status. The CDR3 consists of 16 residues.

The chain recombines TRBV29-1 with TRBJ1-1; the D gene is possibly TRBD1 (5 bases). The V end lost 4 bases, the J end lost 0 bases, and 18 bases lay between the germline ends. This CDR3 contains 16 residues. Germline assignment: CDR1 SQVTM and CDR2 ANQGSEA. CDR3 region: CSVAGSAGSVNTEAFF. The CDR3 DNA is TGCAGCGTTGCAGGTTCGGCAGGGTCGGTGAACACTGAAGCTTTCTTT.

This clone was picked up one time. The genes are TRBV3-1 (or the pseudogene TRBV3-2) and TRBJ1-6; D remains unclear. Germline lookup yields CDR1 LGHDT and CDR2 YNNKEL (reference sequence). The CDR3 is made up of 13 amino acids. Trimming removed 4 bases from V and 6 bases from J, with 7 bases in between. The DNA of the CDR3 is TGTGCCAGCAGCCTTCAGGTTAATTCACCCCTCCACTTT. Translating it yields CASSLQVNSPLHF.

On this clone: An end of the junction does not agree with germline; a read error may underlie this. The CDR3 coding sequence is TGCAGCGTGTCGGGGGGCTTGAAGACTGAAGCTTTCTTT. Translated, it gives CSVSGGLKTEAFF. The chain links TRBV29-1 to TRBJ1-1, with a possible D match to TRBD1 (6 bases). The CDR3 is made up of 13 amino acids. Germline V gives CDR1 SQVTM, CDR2 ANQGSEA.

This clone showed up just once. The chain carries TRBV6-6 and TRBJ2-5, with TRBD2 matching 10 bases. CDR1 and CDR2 from the germline V gene are MNHNY and SVGAGI (reference sequence). The CDR3 sequence is 16 residues long. V shed 6 bases and J 2 bases; nucleotides not matched to a gene: 9. CDR3 region: CASRPVRTSGQETQYF. CDR3 bases: TGTGCCAGCAGGCCCGTTAGGACTAGCGGACAAGAGACCCAGTACTTC.

This rearrangement joins TRBV7-6 to TRBJ2-5; TRBD2 matches 8 bases. Germline V lookup: CDR1 SGHVS, CDR2 FNYEAQ. With V trimmed by 3 bases and J by 5 bases, 5 bases remained unmatched. The CDR3 covers 14 residues. In nucleotides, the CDR3 is TGTGCCAGCAGCTTGCGGGGGGCCGGTGAGACCCAGTACTTC. Residues: CASSLRGAGETQYF.

V gene TRBV18 combines with J gene TRBJ1-2; possible D gene TRBD1, 6 bases. Germline values: CDR1 KGHSH, CDR2 LQKENI. The CDR3 spans 12 residues. The V and J ends lost 5 bases and 7 bases respectively, with 11 bases between them. The CDR3 here is CASSDGQFGYTF. CDR3 sequence (DNA): TGTGCCAGCTCAGATGGACAGTTTGGCTACACCTTC. The entire variable domain, with the rest obtained from reference TRBV18 and TRBJ1-2, is as follows: NAGVMQNPRHLVRRRGQEARLRCSPMKGHSHVYWYRQLPEEGLKFMVYLQKENIIDESGMPKERFSAEFPKEGPSILRIQQVVRGDSAAYFCASSDGQFGYTFGSGTRLTVV.

The chain carries TRBV7-2 and TRBJ1-5; no reliable D call. V was clipped by 4 bases and J by 0 bases, with 7 bases between them. The CDR3 runs 14 residues. The germline V gene has CDR1 SGHTA and CDR2 FQGNSA. The CDR3 bases are TGTGCCAGCAGCTCGCAAGATAGCAATCAGCCCCAGCATTTT. Protein: CASSSQDSNQPQHF.

The chain couples TRBV19 to TRBJ1-2; 7 bases match TRBD1. CDR1 is LNHDA and CDR2 is SQIVND in the germline V gene (reference sequence). Trimming cost V 10 bases and J 2 bases; bases outside gene matches: 7. The CDR3 extends over 13 amino acids. The CDR3 DNA sequence: TGTGCCACCAGGGAACAGGGGAACTATGGCTACACCTTC. Protein sequence: CATREQGNYGYTF.

This chain joins TRBV5-1 and TRBJ1-5; no clear D. This CDR3 has 14 residues. Germline V lookup: CDR1 SGHRS, CDR2 YFSETQ. Trimming removed 0 bases from V and 0 bases from J, with 4 bases in between. Here the CDR3 DNA reads TGCGCCAGCAGCTTGGACAGTAGCAATCAGCCCCAGCATTTT. It specifies CASSLDSSNQPQHF.

The CDR3 coding sequence is TGTGCCAGCAGCCTCGTGATTCCGCCGGGACAGGGGGAGACCGGGGAGCTGTTTTTT. Translating gives CASSLVIPPGQGETGELFF. The chain links TRBV7-2 to TRBJ2-2, with TRBD1 matching 11 bases. The germline V gene has CDR1 SGHTA and CDR2 FQGNSA. V shed 5 bases and J 5 bases; nucleotides not matched to a gene: 16. The CDR3 length is 19 residues.

V gene TRBV3-1 (or the pseudogene TRBV3-2) combines with J gene TRBJ2-7, with D unresolved. Deletions cut 4 bases from V and 0 bases from J, with 7 bases between. This CDR3 region has 13 residues. Germline values: CDR1 LGHDT, CDR2 YNNKEL (reference sequence). CDR3 sequence (DNA): TGTGCCAGCAGCCCCGGATCCTCCTACGAGCAGTACTTC. It yields the protein CASSPGSSYEQYF.

The sample holds one count of this clone. The V call is TRBV24-1, the J call TRBJ1-2; 7 nucleotides match TRBD1. The V segment lost 10 bases and the J segment 4 bases; nucleotides outside the gene matches: 11. Looked up from germline, CDR1 is KGHDR and CDR2 is SFDVKD. CDR3 size: 14 residues. CDR3 amino acids: CATSKGTDLYGYTF. The CDR3 DNA is TGTGCCACTAGCAAAGGGACAGACCTCTATGGCTACACCTTC.

The rearrangement links TRBV18 to TRBJ1-5; D unresolved. Germline lookup yields CDR1 KGHSH and CDR2 LQKENI. This CDR3 has 15 amino acids. V lost 2 bases to trimming and J lost 11 bases, with 19 bases between them. The CDR3 DNA reads TGTGCCAGCTCACCAGTCGCCGGGCAGAAAATTGCCCAGCATTTT. Protein product: CASSPVAGQKIAQHF.

This clone appeared a single time. The chain uses TRBV12-3 or TRBV12-4 and TRBJ2-7; 8 bases map to TRBD2. V lost 6 bases to trimming and J lost 7 bases; unmatched junction nucleotides: 8. The CDR3 runs to 13 residues. The CDR3, as DNA: TGTGCCAGCAGCCCCGGACTAGCTGGGGAGCAGTACTTC. Residues: CASSPGLAGEQYF.

This chain connects TRBV7-3 to TRBJ2-2; the D call may be TRBD1 or TRBD2 (5 bases each). V was clipped by 1 base and J by 0 bases, with 9 bases between them. This CDR3 comprises 16 residues. Germline V gene lookup returns CDR1 SGHTA and CDR2 FQGTGA. The CDR3 here is CASSLNGASNTGELFF. As DNA, the CDR3 is TGTGCCAGCAGCTTAAACGGGGCTTCGAACACCGGGGAGCTGTTTTTT.

The chain combines TRBV19 with TRBJ2-7, with D possibly matching TRBD1 (7 bases). This CDR3 comprises 16 residues. V shed 1 base and J shed 0 bases, with 13 bases lying between them. Germline loops: CDR1 LNHDA, CDR2 SQIVND (reference sequence). CDR3 loop: CASSIVGGGASYEQYF. DNA of the CDR3: TGTGCCAGTAGTATAGTAGGAGGGGGCGCCTCCTACGAGCAGTACTTC.